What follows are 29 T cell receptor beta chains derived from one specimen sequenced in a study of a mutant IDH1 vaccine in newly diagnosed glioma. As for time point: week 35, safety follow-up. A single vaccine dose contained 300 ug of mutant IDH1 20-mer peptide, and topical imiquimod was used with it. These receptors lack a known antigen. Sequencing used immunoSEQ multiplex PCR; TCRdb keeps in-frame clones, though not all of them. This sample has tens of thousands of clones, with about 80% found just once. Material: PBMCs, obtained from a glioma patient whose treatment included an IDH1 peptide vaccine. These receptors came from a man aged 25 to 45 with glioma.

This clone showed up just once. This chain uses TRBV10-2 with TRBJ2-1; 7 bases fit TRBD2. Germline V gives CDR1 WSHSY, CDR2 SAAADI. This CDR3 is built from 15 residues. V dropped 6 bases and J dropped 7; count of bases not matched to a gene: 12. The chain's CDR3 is CASRGREGEGNEQFF. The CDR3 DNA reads TGCGCCAGCAGAGGCAGGGAGGGTGAGGGGAATGAGCAGTTCTTC.

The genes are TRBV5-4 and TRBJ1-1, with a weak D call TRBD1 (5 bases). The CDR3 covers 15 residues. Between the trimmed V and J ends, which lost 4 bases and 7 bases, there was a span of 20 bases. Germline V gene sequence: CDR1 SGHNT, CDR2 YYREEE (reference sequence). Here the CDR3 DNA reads TGTGCCAGCAGCCGTAGTACAGGTGGGGCGCTTGAAGCTTTCTTT. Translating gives CASSRSTGGALEAFF.

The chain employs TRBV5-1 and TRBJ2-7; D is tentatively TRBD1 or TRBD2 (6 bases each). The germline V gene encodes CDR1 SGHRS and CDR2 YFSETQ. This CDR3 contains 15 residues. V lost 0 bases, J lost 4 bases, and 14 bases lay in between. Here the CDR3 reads CASSLAGASYYEQYF. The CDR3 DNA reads TGCGCCAGCAGCTTGGCGGGGGCATCATATTACGAGCAGTACTTC.

CDR3 nucleotides: TGTGCCAGCAGTTTGGCGGGGGCTGGAAACACCATATATTTT. This translates into CASSLAGAGNTIYF. The chain couples TRBV28 to TRBJ1-3; weak D call: TRBD1 (5 bases). The length of the CDR3 is 14 residues. Per the germline V gene, CDR1 is MDHEN and CDR2 is SYDVKM. The V end lost 3 bases, the J end lost 2 bases, and 8 bases lay between the germline ends.

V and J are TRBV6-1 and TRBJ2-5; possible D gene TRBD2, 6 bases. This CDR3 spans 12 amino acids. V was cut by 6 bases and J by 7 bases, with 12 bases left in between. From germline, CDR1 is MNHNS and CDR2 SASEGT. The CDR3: CASREDGGTQYF. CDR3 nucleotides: TGTGCCAGCAGAGAGGACGGGGGGACCCAGTACTTC.

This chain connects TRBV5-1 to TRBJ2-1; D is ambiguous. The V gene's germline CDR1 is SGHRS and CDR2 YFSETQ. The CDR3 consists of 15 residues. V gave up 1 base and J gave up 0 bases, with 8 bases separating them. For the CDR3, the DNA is TGCGCCAGCAGCTTGACCGCTAGCTCCTACAATGAGCAGTTCTTC. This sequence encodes CASSLTASSYNEQFF.

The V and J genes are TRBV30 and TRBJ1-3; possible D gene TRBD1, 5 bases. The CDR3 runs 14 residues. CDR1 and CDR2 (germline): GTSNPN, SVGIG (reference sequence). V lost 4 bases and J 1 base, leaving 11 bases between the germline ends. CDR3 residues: CAWIVRGSGNTIYF. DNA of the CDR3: TGTGCCTGGATAGTTCGGGGGTCTGGAAACACCATATATTTT.

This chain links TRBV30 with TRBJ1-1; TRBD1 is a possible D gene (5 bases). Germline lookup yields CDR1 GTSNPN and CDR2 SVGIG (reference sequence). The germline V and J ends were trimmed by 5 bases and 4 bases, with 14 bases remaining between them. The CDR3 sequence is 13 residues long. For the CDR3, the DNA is TGTGCCTGGGAGAGGGGTTTTACCACTGAAGCTTTCTTT. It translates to CAWERGFTTEAFF.

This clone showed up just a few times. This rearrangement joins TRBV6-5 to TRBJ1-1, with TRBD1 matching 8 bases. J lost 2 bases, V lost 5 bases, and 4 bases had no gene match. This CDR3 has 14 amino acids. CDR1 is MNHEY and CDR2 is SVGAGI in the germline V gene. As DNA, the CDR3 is TGTGCCAGCAGTACACAGGGGGTAAACACTGAAGCTTTCTTT. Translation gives CASSTQGVNTEAFF.

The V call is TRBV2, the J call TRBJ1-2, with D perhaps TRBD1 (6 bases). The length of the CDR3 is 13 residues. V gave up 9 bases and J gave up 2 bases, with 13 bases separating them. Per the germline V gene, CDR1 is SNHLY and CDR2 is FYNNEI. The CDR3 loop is CARGDTNNYGYTF. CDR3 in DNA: TGTGCCAGGGGGGACACCAACAACTATGGCTACACCTTC. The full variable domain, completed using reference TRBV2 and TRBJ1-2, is EPEVTQTPSHQVTQMGQEVILRCVPISNHLYFYWYRQILGQKVEFLVSFYNNEISEKSEIFDDQFSVERPDGSNFTLKIRSTKLEDSAMYFCARGDTNNYGYTFGSGTRLTVV.

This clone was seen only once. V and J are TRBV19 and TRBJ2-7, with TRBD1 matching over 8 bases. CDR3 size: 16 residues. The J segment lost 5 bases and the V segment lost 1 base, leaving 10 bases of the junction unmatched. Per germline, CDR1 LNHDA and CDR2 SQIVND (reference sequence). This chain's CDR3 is CASSIVLQGVSDEQYF. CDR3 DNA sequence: TGTGCCAGTAGTATAGTCCTACAGGGGGTGAGCGACGAGCAGTACTTC.

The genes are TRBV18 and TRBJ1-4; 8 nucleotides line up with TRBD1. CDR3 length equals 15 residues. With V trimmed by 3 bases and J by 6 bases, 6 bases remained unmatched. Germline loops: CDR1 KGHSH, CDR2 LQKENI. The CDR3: CASSPPGGAYEKLFF. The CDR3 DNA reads TGTGCCAGCTCACCCCCAGGGGGCGCCTATGAAAAACTGTTTTTT.

The CDR3 DNA reads TGTGCCAGCAGCTTGGAAGCGGGAGGAGGTTTAGAGACCCAGTACTTC. Translated: CASSLEAGGGLETQYF. This chain connects TRBV5-4 to TRBJ2-5; 9 bases match TRBD2. Germline CDR1 and CDR2: SGHNT and YYREEE (reference sequence). V lost 0 bases and J lost 4; bases outside the gene matches: 7. The CDR3 totals 16 residues.

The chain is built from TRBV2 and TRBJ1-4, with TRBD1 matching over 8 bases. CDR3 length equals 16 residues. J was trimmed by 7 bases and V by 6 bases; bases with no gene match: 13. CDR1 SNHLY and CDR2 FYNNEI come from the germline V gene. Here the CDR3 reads CASSTRDRPNGEKLFF. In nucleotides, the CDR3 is TGTGCCAGCAGCACCAGGGACAGGCCCAACGGTGAAAAACTGTTTTTT.

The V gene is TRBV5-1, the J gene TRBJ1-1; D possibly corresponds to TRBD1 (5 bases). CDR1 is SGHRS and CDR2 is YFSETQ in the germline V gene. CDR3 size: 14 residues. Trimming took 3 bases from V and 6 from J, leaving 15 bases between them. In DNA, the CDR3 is TGCGCCAGCAGCTCTACGGTCCTGGGGGCTGAAGCTTTCTTT. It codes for CASSSTVLGAEAFF.

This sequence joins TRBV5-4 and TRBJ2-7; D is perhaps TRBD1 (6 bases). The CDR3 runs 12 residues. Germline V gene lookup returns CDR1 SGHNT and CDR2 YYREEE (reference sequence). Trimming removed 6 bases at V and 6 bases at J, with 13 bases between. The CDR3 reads CASTGENREQYF. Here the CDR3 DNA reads TGTGCCAGCACAGGGGAGAACCGCGAGCAGTACTTC. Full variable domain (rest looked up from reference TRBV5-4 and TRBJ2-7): ETGVTQSPTHLIKTRGQQVTLRCSSQSGHNTVSWYQQALGQGPQFIFQYYREEENGRGNFPPRFSGLQFPNYSSELNVNALELDDSALYLCASTGENREQYFGPGTRLTVT.

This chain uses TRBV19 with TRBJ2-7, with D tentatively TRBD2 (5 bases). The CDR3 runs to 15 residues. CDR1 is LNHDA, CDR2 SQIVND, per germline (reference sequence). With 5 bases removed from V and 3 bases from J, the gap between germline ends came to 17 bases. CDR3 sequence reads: CASSSRAFEGYEQYF. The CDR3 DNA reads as TGTGCCAGTAGTTCTAGGGCCTTCGAGGGCTACGAGCAGTACTTC.

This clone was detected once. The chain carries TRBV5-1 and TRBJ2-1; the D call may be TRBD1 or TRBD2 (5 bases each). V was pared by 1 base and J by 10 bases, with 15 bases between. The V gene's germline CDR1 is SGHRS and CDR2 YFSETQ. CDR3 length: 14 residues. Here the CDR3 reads CASSLRQSGGEQFF. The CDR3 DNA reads TGCGCCAGCAGCTTGCGACAGAGTGGAGGCGAGCAGTTCTTC. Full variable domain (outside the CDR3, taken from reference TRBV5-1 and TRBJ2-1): KAGVTQTPRYLIKTRGQQVTLSCSPISGHRSVSWYQQTPGQGLQFLFEYFSETQRNKGNFPGRFSGRQFSNSRSEMNVSTLELGDSALYLCASSLRQSGGEQFFGPGTRLTVL.

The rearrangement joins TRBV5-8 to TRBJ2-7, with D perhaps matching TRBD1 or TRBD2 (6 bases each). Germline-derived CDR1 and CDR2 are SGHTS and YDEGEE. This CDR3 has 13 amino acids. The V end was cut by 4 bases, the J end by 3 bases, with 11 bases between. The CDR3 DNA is TGTGCCAGCAGCCGGGGGCCCTACTACGAGCAGTACTTC. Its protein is CASSRGPYYEQYF.

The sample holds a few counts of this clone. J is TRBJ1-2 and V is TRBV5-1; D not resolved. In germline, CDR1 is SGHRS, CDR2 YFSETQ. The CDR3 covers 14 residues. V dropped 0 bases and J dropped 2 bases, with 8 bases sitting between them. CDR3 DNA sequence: TGCGCCAGCAGCTTGGAAATCCAGAACTATGGCTACACCTTC. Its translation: CASSLEIQNYGYTF.

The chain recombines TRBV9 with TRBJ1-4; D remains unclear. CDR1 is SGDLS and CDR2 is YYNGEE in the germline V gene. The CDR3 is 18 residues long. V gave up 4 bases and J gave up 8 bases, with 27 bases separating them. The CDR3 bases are TGTGCCAGCAGCCCCCGTGGTGGGCCTGAAAGAAGGACCGAAAAACTGTTTTTT. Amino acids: CASSPRGGPERRTEKLFF.

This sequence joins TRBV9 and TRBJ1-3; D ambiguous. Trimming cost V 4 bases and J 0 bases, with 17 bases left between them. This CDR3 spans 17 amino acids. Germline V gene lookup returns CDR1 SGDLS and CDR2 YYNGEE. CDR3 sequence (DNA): TGTGCCAGCAGCAAGACACCTAACCTTTTCTCTGGAAACACCATATATTTT. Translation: CASSKTPNLFSGNTIYF.

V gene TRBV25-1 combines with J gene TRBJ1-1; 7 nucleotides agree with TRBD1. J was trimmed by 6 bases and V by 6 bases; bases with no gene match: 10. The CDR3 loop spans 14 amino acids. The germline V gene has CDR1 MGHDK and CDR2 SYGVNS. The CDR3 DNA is TGTGCCAGCAGGAGGGACAGCCCCGGCTCTGAAGCTTTCTTT. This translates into CASRRDSPGSEAFF.

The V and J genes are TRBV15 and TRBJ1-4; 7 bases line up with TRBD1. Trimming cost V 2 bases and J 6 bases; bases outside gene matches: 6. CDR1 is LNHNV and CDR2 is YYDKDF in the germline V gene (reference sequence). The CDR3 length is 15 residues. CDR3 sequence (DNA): TGTGCCACCAGCAGAACCGGGACAGATTATGAAAAACTGTTTTTT. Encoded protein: CATSRTGTDYEKLFF.

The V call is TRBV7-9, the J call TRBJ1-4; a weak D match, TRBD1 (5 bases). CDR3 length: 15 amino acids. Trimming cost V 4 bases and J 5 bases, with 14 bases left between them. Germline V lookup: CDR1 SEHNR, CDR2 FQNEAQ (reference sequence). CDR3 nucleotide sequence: TGTGCCAGCAGCTCGTGGGACGGACCAAATGAAAAACTGTTTTTT. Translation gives CASSSWDGPNEKLFF. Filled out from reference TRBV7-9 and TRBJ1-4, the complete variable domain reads DTGVSQNPRHKITKRGQNVTFRCDPISEHNRLYWYRQTLGQGPEFLTYFQNEAQLEKSRLLSDRFSAERPKGSFSTLEIQRTEQGDSAMYLCASSSWDGPNEKLFFGSGTQLSVL.

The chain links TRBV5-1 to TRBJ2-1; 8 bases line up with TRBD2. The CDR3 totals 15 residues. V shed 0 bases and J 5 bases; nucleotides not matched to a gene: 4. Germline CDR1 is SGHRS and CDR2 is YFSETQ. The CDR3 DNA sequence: TGCGCCAGCAGCTTGGTTAGCGGGACCCACAATGAGCAGTTCTTC. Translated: CASSLVSGTHNEQFF.

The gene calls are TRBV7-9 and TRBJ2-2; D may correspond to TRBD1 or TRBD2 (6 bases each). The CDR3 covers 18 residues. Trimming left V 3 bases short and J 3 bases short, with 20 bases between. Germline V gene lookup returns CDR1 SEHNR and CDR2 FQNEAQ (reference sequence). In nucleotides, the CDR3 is TGTGCCAGCAGCTTGGCTAACGTGGAGGGGGTCGACACCGGGGAGCTGTTTTTT. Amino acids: CASSLANVEGVDTGELFF.

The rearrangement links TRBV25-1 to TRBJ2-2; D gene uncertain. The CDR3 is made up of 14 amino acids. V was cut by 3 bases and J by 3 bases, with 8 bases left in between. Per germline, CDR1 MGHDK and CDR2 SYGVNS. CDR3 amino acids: CASSDLADTGELFF. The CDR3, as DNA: TGTGCCAGCAGTGACCTGGCGGACACCGGGGAGCTGTTTTTT.

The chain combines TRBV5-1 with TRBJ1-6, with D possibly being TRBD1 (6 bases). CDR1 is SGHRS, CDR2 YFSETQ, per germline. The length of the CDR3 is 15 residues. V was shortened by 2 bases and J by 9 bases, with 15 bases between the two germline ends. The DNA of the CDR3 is TGCGCCAGCAGCTTAAACAGGGAAAGTCGTTCACCCCTCCACTTT. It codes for CASSLNRESRSPLHF.